The 16 T cell receptor beta chains below all came from one sample that was sequenced in a study of T-cell memory formation after mild COVID-19. Each CDR3 protein is one row after TCRdb ran MiXCR on the 5' RACE reads. The sample holds 300,000 to 400,000 distinct CDR3 sequences, around 27% seen once. The specimen sequenced was PBMCs or a T cell subset sorted from them (not recorded which). The receptors originated from an adult woman who had mild COVID-19 (a few samples of this study predate the infection). Cell type and time point are not known.

The chain combines TRBV24-1 with TRBJ1-5; TRBD1 aligns across 9 bases. With V trimmed by 4 bases and J by 4 bases, 7 bases remained unmatched. The germline V gene encodes CDR1 KGHDR and CDR2 SFDVKD. The CDR3 runs 16 residues. The CDR3 here is CATSDSGQGTNQPQHF. The CDR3 bases are TGTGCCACCAGTGACTCGGGACAGGGTACAAATCAGCCCCAGCATTTT.

The gene calls are TRBV30 and TRBJ1-2; 9 bases agree with TRBD1. The CDR3 is 13 amino acids. The germline V gene encodes CDR1 GTSNPN and CDR2 SVGIG (reference sequence). With 4 bases clipped from V and 1 base from J, the junction kept 1 base outside the gene matches. The CDR3 protein is CAWMDRGNYGYTF. The CDR3 DNA follows: TGTGCCTGGATGGACAGGGGTAACTATGGCTACACCTTC.

CDR3 loop: CASSQSSSTNEKLFF. For the CDR3, the DNA is TGTGCCAGCAGCCAATCCAGTTCAACTAATGAAAAACTGTTTTTT. The V call is TRBV3-1, the J call TRBJ1-4; D is undetermined. The CDR3 loop spans 15 amino acids. V shed 2 bases and J shed 0 bases, with 7 bases lying between them. The V gene's germline CDR1 is LGHDT and CDR2 YNNKEL (reference sequence).

This chain links TRBV4-3 with TRBJ2-3, with D unclear. This CDR3 has 15 residues. V lost 1 base, J lost 2 bases, and 10 bases lay in between. Germline V gives CDR1 LGHNA, CDR2 YSLEER. In DNA form, the CDR3 reads TGCGCCAGCAGCCAAGGGCCTCGGCCCACAGATACGCAGTATTTT. Protein: CASSQGPRPTDTQYF.

The V gene is TRBV7-9, the J gene TRBJ2-3, with D maybe TRBD1 (6 bases). This CDR3 has 15 residues. From germline, CDR1 is SEHNR and CDR2 FQNEAQ (reference sequence). V was shortened by 1 base and J by 2 bases, with 10 bases between the two germline ends. CDR3: CASSLGEGDTDTQYF. The CDR3 DNA is TGTGCCAGCAGCTTAGGTGAGGGGGACACAGATACGCAGTATTTT.

CDR3 residues: CATRRGDKGLGELFF. CDR3 nucleotide sequence: TGTGCCACCAGACGAGGGGACAAAGGCCTCGGGGAGCTGTTTTTT. V is TRBV24-1 and J is TRBJ2-2, with a weak D call TRBD1 (6 bases). The V end lost 7 bases, the J end lost 7 bases, and 18 bases lay between the germline ends. This CDR3 contains 15 residues. Per germline, CDR1 KGHDR and CDR2 SFDVKD.

This clonotype was counted between two and nine times. V is TRBV18 and J is TRBJ2-4; perhaps TRBD1 as D (6 bases). The V gene lost 2 bases and the J gene lost 9 bases, with 14 bases spanning the gap. This CDR3 is built from 14 residues. Germline assignment: CDR1 KGHSH and CDR2 LQKENI. The CDR3 here is CASSPEQGSRIQYF. Here the CDR3 DNA reads TGTGCCAGCTCACCAGAACAGGGATCGCGCATTCAGTACTTC.

This chain connects TRBV27 to TRBJ2-7; TRBD2 agrees at 7 bases. The CDR3 sequence is 15 residues long. Trimming removed 6 bases from V and 6 bases from J; junction bases left unmatched: 14. Germline-derived CDR1 and CDR2 are MNHEY and SMNVEV (reference sequence). Here the CDR3 DNA reads TGTGCCAGCAGCCCTGATGGACTAGTCTCGTCCGAGCAGTACTTC. Amino acid sequence: CASSPDGLVSSEQYF.

In the case of this clonotype: A read error may account for a junction end that differs from germline. The rearrangement links TRBV7-9 to TRBJ2-1, with TRBD2 as a possible D gene (6 bases). The CDR3 spans 16 residues. Germline V gene data show CDR1 as SEHNR and CDR2 as FQNEAQ (reference sequence). CDR3 amino acids: CASSSAPGTSFNEQFF. The CDR3 bases are TGTGCCAGCAGCTCAGCTCCCGGGACTTCCTTCAATGAGCAGTTCTTC.

This clonotype was observed a few times. V is TRBV12-3 or TRBV12-4 and J is TRBJ2-5; 9 bases match TRBD1. Trimming cost V 7 bases and J 4 bases; bases outside gene matches: 10. The CDR3 spans 15 residues. CDR3: CASTQRGQGIETQYF. The CDR3 DNA is TGTGCCAGCACCCAAAGGGGACAGGGAATAGAGACCCAGTACTTC.

Regarding this clonotype: This may be a read error: a much more frequent sequence differs by one nucleotide. This chain links TRBV7-2 with TRBJ2-7; 10 nucleotides align to TRBD2. This CDR3 region has 15 residues. V was pared by 3 bases and J by 2 bases, with 4 bases of the junction left unmatched. Per the germline V gene, CDR1 is SGHTA and CDR2 is FQGNSA. This CDR3 reads CASSLGLANTYEQYF. DNA of the CDR3: TGTGCCAGCAGCTTGGGACTAGCGAACACCTACGAGCAGTACTTC.

The chain has TRBV2 and TRBJ2-3, with D uncertain. Germline loops: CDR1 SNHLY, CDR2 FYNNEI. The CDR3 spans 14 residues. Between the trimmed V and J ends, which lost 6 bases and 6 bases, there was a span of 16 bases. CDR3 loop: CASRTTLNSDTQYF. The CDR3 nucleotides are TGTGCCAGCAGGACCACCTTGAATAGTGATACGCAGTATTTT. The full variable domain, in which reference TRBV2 and TRBJ2-3 provide the parts outside the CDR3, is EPEVTQTPSHQVTQMGQEVILRCVPISNHLYFYWYRQILGQKVEFLVSFYNNEISEKSEIFDDQFSVERPDGSNFTLKIRSTKLEDSAMYFCASRTTLNSDTQYFGPGTRLTVL.

The genes are TRBV6-6 and TRBJ2-1; D gene uncertain. The CDR3 has 12 amino acids. The V end lost 0 bases, the J end lost 6 bases, and 3 bases lay between the germline ends. Germline lookup yields CDR1 MNHNY and CDR2 SVGAGI (reference sequence). As DNA, the CDR3 is TGTGCCAGCAGTTACTCAGGCAATGAGCAGTTCTTC. Its protein product is CASSYSGNEQFF.

The chain carries TRBV6-5 and TRBJ2-1; 7 bases are shared with TRBD1. Germline CDR1 and CDR2: MNHEY and SVGAGI. The trim removed 5 bases at V and 9 bases at J, leaving 4 bases unmatched. CDR3 length: 12 amino acids. The CDR3 sequence: CASSQGTVEQFF. The DNA for the CDR3 is TGTGCCAGCAGTCAGGGGACAGTTGAGCAGTTCTTC.

The genes are TRBV7-6 and TRBJ1-2, with TRBD1 matching over 9 bases. CDR1 SGHVS and CDR2 FNYEAQ come from the germline V gene. The V segment lost 1 base and the J segment 4 bases; nucleotides outside the gene matches: 4. The CDR3 totals 15 residues. This CDR3 is CASSLEDRGRYGYTF. The CDR3 nucleotides are TGTGCCAGCAGCTTAGAGGACAGGGGACGCTATGGCTACACCTTC.

The J gene is TRBJ2-1, the V gene TRBV20-1, with D perhaps TRBD2 (6 bases). Germline V gives CDR1 DFQATT, CDR2 SNEGSKA (reference sequence). This CDR3 has 14 residues. The V end was cut by 1 base, the J end by 7 bases, with 14 bases between. CDR3 sequence: CSARGPGRPNEQFF. DNA for the CDR3: TGCAGTGCTAGAGGTCCCGGGAGACCGAATGAGCAGTTCTTC.